The clone carrying this T cell receptor (beta chain) has a single count. This sample is part of a study of blood T cell repertoires in COVID-19. Study-level information: Researchers got acute and convalescent COVID-19 samples from the United States, Italy and Spain.

The V segment lost 3 bases and the J segment 4 bases; nucleotides outside the gene matches: 4. CDR3 length: 13 residues. Germline V CDR1 and CDR2: SGHDT, YYEEEE. The authors' processing: Reference gene primer amplification in the assay estimated nucleated cell counts. Using immunoSEQ multiplex PCR, the repertoire was profiled, and TCRdb retains in-frame clones only, with some absent. V, J and clone size derive from that table, while D and trimming were established from the DNA sequence. Of tens of thousands of clones in the sample, about 90% are singletons; the top ten hold about 10%. The J gene is TRBJ2-7, the V gene TRBV5-6; 7 nucleotides match TRBD2. Sequencing was carried out using peripheral blood. This receptor was taken from a human donor in a cohort sampled during active COVID-19. The CDR3 nucleotides are TGTGCCAGCAGCTGGACTAGTAGTTACGAGCAGTACTTC. It is translated as CASSWTSSYEQYF. Complete variable domain (other parts from reference TRBV5-6 and TRBJ2-7): DAGVTQSPTHLIKTRGQQVTLRCSPKSGHDTVSWYQQALGQGPQFIFQYYEEEERQRGNFPDRFSGHQFPNYSSELNVNALLLGDSALYLCASSWTSSYEQYFGPGTRLTVT.